This TCR beta chain was identified during a study of CD8 T cell repertoires and HIV-1 epitope variants. Background on the study: Each of Twenty-five Gag and Nef epitope peptides stimulated a separate culture. Tested: three Gag epitope families, Nef HW9 and YT9. Findings of the study overall: Of fewer than 10 antigen-specific beta clonotypes, 5 or 6 appeared to cross-react with escape variants.

The CDR3 extends over 14 amino acids. Germline V gives CDR1 MNHEY, CDR2 SVGAGI. Trimming shortened V by 0 bases and J by 8 bases, and 10 bases separated the two germline ends. About this clone: Its antigen is unknown.

On the immunoSEQ platform, TCR beta CDR3s were sequenced at survey depth. The assay was immunoSEQ multiplex PCR, and TCRdb's table has in-frame clones only and misses some. The data show some 6,000 clones, about 65% seen once. Sequenced input: cultured CD8+ T cells derived from PBMCs. The chain has TRBV6-5 and TRBJ1-4; D remains unclear. The receptor comes from a male donor with HIV. This chain's CDR3 is CASSYSWGMEKLFF. The CDR3 region has the DNA TGTGCCAGCAGTTACTCATGGGGTATGGAAAAACTGTTTTTT.